In this sample, the clone carrying this T cell receptor beta chain turned up many times. Its antigen is not identified. This sample was taken from a study of T cells in Graves' hyperthyroidism and ophthalmopathy. Overall study results and limits: Researchers found most expanded thyroid clonotypes above 0.001 in blood as well.

Amplification yielded TCR beta CDR3 regions, with RNA transcripts as the source. HTBI primers were employed in a first-round RT-PCR of the TCR CDR3. A single record per CDR3 protein comes from TCRdb applying MiXCR to the multiplex PCR reads. The data hold about 320,000 distinct CDR3 sequences, with around 16% observed a single time. If no ophthalmopathy progression occurred within 18 months, Graves' hyperthyroidism was stable. Fresh peripheral blood, about 9.6 ml, yielded the PBMCs. V was cut by 1 base and J by 2 bases, with 14 bases left in between. Germline V gene lookup returns CDR1 MGHRA and CDR2 YSYEKL. CDR3 length: 16 residues.

V gene TRBV4-1 combines with J gene TRBJ1-1; possibly TRBD1 for D (5 bases). The sample comprised blood. This TCR derives from a man in his thirties or forties with Graves' hyperthyroidism. DNA of the CDR3: TGCGCCAGCAGCCAAGCCGTGCGGGACGTAAACACTGAAGCTTTCTTT. Its protein product is CASSQAVRDVNTEAFF.